In this sample, the clone carrying this TCR beta chain turned up many times. Antigen specificity is unknown. Specified time point: persistent/refractory GD, antithyroid drugs over 5 years with positive TRAb. Scientists built the TCR library using RNA that was extracted from PBMCs. Peripheral blood, roughly 8.1 milliliters of it, was drawn into EDTA tubes. Through Arm-PCR of CDR3 regions and iRepertoire HTBI primers, TCR beta libraries were built. TCRdb re-derived calls from the multiplex PCR reads in MiXCR, one entry per CDR3 protein. The top ten clones hold 6.5% to 9% of a sample with fewer than 550,000 distinct CDR3 sequences, 20% to 25% of them seen once. The sample originates from a study of regulatory T cells in long-lasting Graves disease. Study-level points and caveats: Patients whose Graves' disease persisted exhibited lower TCR diversity than those newly diagnosed. More public clonotypes were shared by persistent patients (around 2,800) than by new patients (roughly 970).

CDR1 is SGHVS, CDR2 FQNEAQ, per germline. Trimming cost V 3 bases and J 4 bases, with 12 bases left between them. The CDR3 length is 14 residues. Sequenced material: peripheral blood mononuclear cells (PBMCs), taken when the disease was refractory, from a patient treated with antithyroid drugs. The V gene is TRBV7-8, the J gene TRBJ2-5, with D possibly being TRBD2 (7 bases). This sequence was found in a female donor with Graves disease. The CDR3 region has the DNA TGTGCCAGCAGCTTCCCAGGGGAGGGAGAGACCCAGTACTTC. Its translation: CASSFPGEGETQYF.